This TCR beta chain emerged from a study of technical replicates of blood from four donors. The CDR3 loop spans 19 amino acids. Trimming cost V 5 bases and J 1 base; bases outside gene matches: 16. CDR1 is SGHNT, CDR2 YENEEA, per germline. Assay: immunoSEQ multiplex PCR; the TCRdb copy retains only in-frame clones and omits some. The data contain about 88,000 clones, 94% of them singletons. The sequenced sample was T cells isolated from PBMCs. This chain uses TRBV11-3 with TRBJ2-3, with 9 bases that match TRBD2. This receptor was taken from a human donor in good health. The CDR3 nucleotides read TGTGCCAGCAGCCCAGGGGGTCTAGCGGGGACAAGAGGCACAGATACGCAGTATTTT. Encoded protein: CASSPGGLAGTRGTDTQYF.